Listed below are T cell receptor beta chains from one sample, sequenced in a study of cytomegalovirus exposure and HLA in healthy donors. Libraries were prepared by immunoSEQ multiplex PCR; TCRdb keeps only in-frame clonotypes and omits some of them. The table lists about 160,000 clones, roughly 79% of them singletons. The sequenced sample consisted of PBMCs. The receptors come from a man aged 35 to 55 in good health and CMV-seronegative. Each CDR3 is given with its conserved first and last residue. The order of the fields is V gene, clone size, D gene, J gene, CDR3 protein, CDR3 DNA. D genes are given only for firm matches. Expanded clones get a size class; other rows say once, few or many, or leave the size out.

TRBV5-5	NA	NA	TRBJ2-1	CASSFSSESSYNEQFF	TGTGCCAGCAGCTTTTCTAGCGAGAGCTCCTACAATGAGCAGTTCTTC
TRBV10-3	once	TRBD2	TRBJ2-1	CAISRTSGGYNEQFF	TGTGCCATCAGCCGGACTAGCGGGGGCTACAATGAGCAGTTCTTC
TRBV7-3	NA	NA	TRBJ1-1	CASSLLGPNTEAFF	TGTGCCAGCAGCCTCCTAGGTCCGAACACTGAAGCTTTCTTT
TRBV19	NA	TRBD1	TRBJ1-2	CASSRGSYGYTF	TGTGCCAGTAGCAGGGGGAGCTATGGCTACACCTTC
TRBV4-1	NA	NA	TRBJ2-5	CASSQDQGLSYQETQYF	TGCGCCAGCAGCCAAGACCAGGGACTCTCATACCAAGAGACCCAGTACTTC
TRBV6-5	NA	NA	TRBJ1-5	CASRLRGSNQPQHF	TGTGCCAGCAGGCTGCGGGGGAGCAATCAGCCCCAGCATTTT
TRBV7-9	NA	TRBD1	TRBJ2-7	CSSSPPGQGHEQYF	TGTTCCAGCAGCCCTCCGGGACAGGGGCACGAGCAGTACTTC
TRBV30	once	TRBD1	TRBJ1-1	CAWSALTGNEAFF	TGTGCCTGGAGTGCCTTGACAGGGAATGAAGCTTTCTTT
TRBV7-2	NA	TRBD1	TRBJ1-2	CASSFQGAFGYTF	TGTGCCAGCAGCTTCCAGGGGGCCTTTGGCTACACCTTC
TRBV5-1	NA	TRBD1	TRBJ2-2	CASSSGGRTGELFF	TGCGCCAGCAGCTCAGGGGGTCGGACCGGGGAGCTGTTTTTT
TRBV27	NA	NA	TRBJ1-1	CASSEDRRTEAFF	TGTGCCAGCAGTGAAGACAGACGCACTGAAGCTTTCTTT
TRBV2	NA	TRBD1	TRBJ2-7	CASRTGEAYEQYF	TGTGCCAGCCGGACAGGGGAGGCCTACGAGCAGTACTTC
TRBV7-3	NA	TRBD2	TRBJ2-5	CASSLAGGQETQYF	TGTGCCAGCAGCTTAGCGGGAGGACAAGAGACCCAGTACTTC
TRBV28	NA	TRBD1	TRBJ1-5	CASSLEGQGYQPQHF	TGTGCCAGCAGTTTAGAGGGACAGGGGTATCAGCCCCAGCATTTT
TRBV28	NA	TRBD1	TRBJ2-3	CASSSRRVDYRGVLTDTQYF	TGTGCCAGCAGTTCACGGAGAGTCGACTACAGGGGCGTCCTCACAGATACGCAGTATTTT
TRBV29-1	NA	TRBD1	TRBJ1-2	CSVGTGRTINYGYTF	TGCAGCGTTGGGACAGGCCGCACGATTAACTATGGCTACACCTTC
TRBV27	few	TRBD1	TRBJ1-2	CASRPGTGVYGYTF	TGTGCCAGCAGGCCAGGGACAGGGGTTTATGGCTACACCTTC
TRBV18	NA	NA	TRBJ2-1	CASSPPSKDEQFF	TGTGCCAGCTCACCACCCTCTAAAGATGAGCAGTTCTTC
TRBV7-9	once	TRBD1	TRBJ2-1	CASSLEARQGDNEQFF	TGTGCCAGCAGCTTAGAGGCCCGACAGGGAGACAATGAGCAGTTCTTC
TRBV18	NA	NA	TRBJ2-7	CASSPPGTWGSYEQYF	TGTGCCAGCTCACCCCCCGGGACTTGGGGCTCCTACGAGCAGTACTTC
TRBV6-5	NA	TRBD1	TRBJ2-7	CASSYSSAGGAYEQYF	TGTGCCAGCAGTTACTCGTCGGCAGGGGGAGCCTACGAGCAGTACTTC
TRBV9	few	TRBD2	TRBJ2-3	CASSASGSTDTQYF	TGTGCCAGCAGCGCTAGCGGGAGCACAGATACGCAGTATTTT
TRBV6-6	NA	NA	TRBJ1-5	CASSLNREQPQHF	TGTGCCAGCAGTCTCAACAGAGAACAGCCCCAGCATTTT
TRBV5-1	NA	NA	TRBJ2-1	CASSSRLAQAVNEQFF	TGCGCCAGCAGCTCTCGGCTAGCACAAGCGGTAAATGAACAGTTCTTC
TRBV5-4	once	NA	TRBJ2-3	CASAGRGEGTQYF	TGTGCCAGCGCTGGGAGGGGGGAGGGAACGCAGTATTTT
TRBV4-1	few	NA	TRBJ2-4	CASSSETKNIQYF	TGCGCCAGCAGCTCTGAGACCAAAAACATTCAGTACTTC